The 32 T cell receptor beta chains presented below share a single source sample, sequenced in a study of T cells in Graves' hyperthyroidism and ophthalmopathy. RNA transcripts yielded amplified TCR beta CDR3 regions. With the HTBI primer set, the TCR CDR3 went through a first round of RT-PCR. TCRdb recomputed calls from the multiplex PCR reads with MiXCR, one row per CDR3 protein. The sample lists 660,000 or so distinct CDR3 sequences; just under 45% were seen once. The material sequenced was peripheral blood or thyroid tissue (not recorded which). These receptors all come from an adult man with Graves' disease, either hyperthyroidism or ophthalmopathy (not recorded which).

The chain combines TRBV5-1 with TRBJ2-7; 15 bases line up with TRBD2. CDR1 and CDR2 (germline): SGHRS, YFSETQ. With V trimmed by 5 bases and J by 0 bases, 6 bases remained unmatched. The CDR3 is made up of 17 amino acids. The CDR3 spells CASSWTSGGASSYEQYF. DNA for the CDR3: TGCGCCAGCAGTTGGACTAGCGGGGGGGCGAGCTCCTACGAGCAGTACTTC. The full variable domain, in which reference TRBV5-1 and TRBJ2-7 provide the parts outside the CDR3, is KAGVTQTPRYLIKTRGQQVTLSCSPISGHRSVSWYQQTPGQGLQFLFEYFSETQRNKGNFPGRFSGRQFSNSRSEMNVSTLELGDSALYLCASSWTSGGASSYEQYFGPGTRLTVT.

The chain carries TRBV5-1 and TRBJ1-2; TRBD1 matches at 8 bases. V gave up 7 bases and J gave up 4 bases; unmatched junction bases: 12. Germline V CDR1 and CDR2: SGHRS, YFSETQ. The CDR3 is 15 amino acids. CDR3 coding DNA: TGCGCCAGCTACTCTGGACAGGGAGACGGCTATGGCTACACCTTC. Its protein product is CASYSGQGDGYGYTF. The full variable domain, with the rest looked up from reference TRBV5-1 and TRBJ1-2, is KAGVTQTPRYLIKTRGQQVTLSCSPISGHRSVSWYQQTPGQGLQFLFEYFSETQRNKGNFPGRFSGRQFSNSRSEMNVSTLELGDSALYLCASYSGQGDGYGYTFGSGTRLTVV.

There are many counts of this clonotype. This sequence joins TRBV6-1 and TRBJ1-2; D gene ambiguous. Trimming removed 2 bases from V and 8 bases from J, with 18 bases in between. CDR1 is MNHNS, CDR2 SASEGT, per germline. The CDR3 loop spans 15 amino acids. Written as DNA, the CDR3 is TGTGCCAGCAGTGAATATGTCCTCCAATCGACGGGCTACACCTTC. As protein: CASSEYVLQSTGYTF.

The chain combines TRBV24-1 with TRBJ2-2; 14 positions match TRBD2. The trim removed 4 bases at V and 5 bases at J, leaving 2 bases unmatched. The CDR3 extends over 16 amino acids. CDR1 is KGHDR, CDR2 SFDVKD, per germline. CDR3 bases: TGTGCCACCAGTGAGACTAGCGGGAGGGAGACCGGGGAGCTGTTTTTT. This translates into CATSETSGRETGELFF.

V is TRBV7-9 and J is TRBJ2-7, with D unresolved. There are 12 residues in the CDR3. Germline assignment: CDR1 SEHNR and CDR2 FQNEAQ (reference sequence). Trimming took 8 bases from V and 5 from J, leaving 13 bases between them. CDR3 loop: CASQLGVHEQYF. CDR3 DNA sequence: TGTGCCAGCCAGCTTGGGGTCCACGAGCAGTACTTC.

V gene TRBV4-1 combines with J gene TRBJ1-6, with D hard to call. Germline-derived CDR1 and CDR2 are MGHRA and YSYEKL. Trimming removed 8 bases from V and 7 bases from J, with 15 bases in between. The CDR3 is 14 amino acids. The CDR3 here is CASSNEVINSPLHF. DNA of the CDR3: TGCGCCAGCTCTAATGAGGTGATCAATTCACCCCTCCACTTT.

This clonotype was seen a handful of times. This rearrangement joins TRBV19 to TRBJ1-3; D is possibly TRBD1 (5 bases). V lost 11 bases, J lost 0 bases, and 14 bases lay in between. CDR3 size: 14 residues. Germline V gene sequence: CDR1 LNHDA, CDR2 SQIVND (reference sequence). The CDR3 here is CASSGGASGNTIYF. In nucleotides, the CDR3 is TGTGCCTCTAGCGGGGGTGCCTCTGGAAACACCATATATTTT.

This chain joins TRBV12-3 or TRBV12-4 and TRBJ1-1, with D possibly matching TRBD1 (5 bases). V lost 3 bases to trimming and J lost 3 bases, with 20 bases between them. The CDR3 has 17 residues. In DNA form, the CDR3 reads TGTGCCAGCAGTTTCTTGGGGTGGGGACGTCCCGACACTGAAGCTTTCTTT. Translation: CASSFLGWGRPDTEAFF.

Only a few counts were recorded for this clonotype. The chain has TRBV7-9 and TRBJ1-5; D is possibly TRBD1 (6 bases). The V gene lost 5 bases and the J gene lost 3 bases, with 14 bases spanning the gap. Per germline, CDR1 SEHNR and CDR2 FQNEAQ (reference sequence). The CDR3 is made up of 15 amino acids. Written as DNA, the CDR3 is TGTGCCAGCAGCCTCAGGACAGCAAACAATCAGCCCCAGCATTTT. Its translation: CASSLRTANNQPQHF.

This clonotype was detected once. The junction departs from germline at one end; a sequencing error may be responsible. The chain uses TRBV7-9 and TRBJ2-5; D remains ambiguous. The CDR3 is made up of 13 amino acids. Germline V gene sequence: CDR1 SEHNR, CDR2 FQNEAQ (reference sequence). The CDR3 protein is CASGFSAQETQYF. CDR3 DNA: TGTGCCAGCGGCTTCAGTGCCCAAGAGACCCAGTACTTC.

CDR3 in DNA: TGTGCCAGCAGCGTAGCGGGGGGGCCTGACACCGGGGAGCTGTTTTTT. Protein product: CASSVAGGPDTGELFF. The V and J genes are TRBV12-3 or TRBV12-4 and TRBJ2-2; 11 nucleotides line up with TRBD2. The V segment lost 6 bases and the J segment 3 bases; nucleotides outside the gene matches: 6. This CDR3 is built from 16 residues.

Turning to this clonotype: Just one base apart from a much larger clone, this may be a read error. The chain couples TRBV2 to TRBJ2-5, with 9 bases fitting TRBD2. After removal of 6 bases from V and 2 bases from J, the junction contained 4 bases not matched to a gene. The CDR3 length is 14 residues. Germline V gene data show CDR1 as SNHLY and CDR2 as FYNNEI. The DNA of the CDR3 is TGTGCCAGCAGCAGCGGGAGGCTTCAAGAGACCCAGTACTTC. Amino acids: CASSSGRLQETQYF.

The rearrangement joins TRBV12-3 or TRBV12-4 to TRBJ1-5; D gene ambiguous. Trimming shortened V by 3 bases and J by 7 bases, and 7 bases separated the two germline ends. This CDR3 region has 12 residues. CDR3 protein: CASSLQRQPQHF. CDR3 DNA: TGTGCCAGCAGTTTGCAACGACAGCCCCAGCATTTT.

The J gene is TRBJ2-5, the V gene TRBV15, with 7 bases matching TRBD2. The CDR3 sequence is 16 residues long. Trimming took 0 bases from V and 4 from J; bases not matched to a gene: 8. CDR1 is LNHNV, CDR2 YYDKDF, per germline (reference sequence). The CDR3 nucleotides read TGTGCCACCAGCAGAGAAATCAGCGGGATACGAGAGACCCAGTACTTC. It specifies CATSREISGIRETQYF.

The chain links TRBV9 to TRBJ1-1; 8 bases map to TRBD1. The germline CDR1 and CDR2 sequences are SGDLS and YYNGEE. The CDR3 is 16 residues long. The J segment lost 5 bases and the V segment lost 0 bases, leaving 9 bases of the junction unmatched. The CDR3 region has the DNA TGTGCCAGCAGCGTAGCTACAGGGGGGGTTTGGACTGAAGCTTTCTTT. This codes for CASSVATGGVWTEAFF.

The table lists this clonotype with a few counts. The chain links TRBV11-2 to TRBJ2-6, with TRBD1 identical over 7 bases. V lost 6 bases, J lost 0 bases, and 17 bases stayed unmatched. The CDR3 consists of 20 residues. Per germline, CDR1 SGHAT and CDR2 FQNNGV. The CDR3 is CASRPNWTGRGLSGANVLTF. The CDR3 region has the DNA TGTGCCAGCAGACCCAATTGGACAGGAAGAGGTCTCTCTGGGGCCAACGTCCTGACTTTC.

This clonotype has a handful of counts. The chain carries TRBV7-9 and TRBJ1-1, with D possibly matching TRBD1 (5 bases). The V and J ends lost 1 base and 3 bases respectively, with 9 bases between them. From germline, CDR1 is SEHNR and CDR2 FQNEAQ (reference sequence). This CDR3 spans 14 amino acids. CDR3 amino acids: CASSLETGHTEAFF. The DNA of the CDR3 is TGTGCCAGCAGCTTAGAAACAGGCCACACTGAAGCTTTCTTT.

The rearrangement uses TRBV2 and TRBJ1-2; possibly TRBD1 for D (6 bases). The germline V gene has CDR1 SNHLY and CDR2 FYNNEI. This CDR3 spans 15 amino acids. V lost 4 bases and J 3 bases, leaving 15 bases between the germline ends. This chain's CDR3 is CASSAGVQGYYGYTF. The DNA of the CDR3 is TGTGCCAGCAGTGCAGGAGTACAGGGCTACTATGGCTACACCTTC.

This clonotype was seen ten or more times. V gene TRBV29-1 combines with J gene TRBJ1-5, with 7 bases that match TRBD1. The CDR3 has 14 amino acids. Per the germline V gene, CDR1 is SQVTM and CDR2 is ANQGSEA. The V gene end was trimmed by 3 bases and the J gene end by 4 bases; junction bases not matched to a gene: 6. This CDR3 reads CSVETGKGNQPQHF. CDR3 DNA: TGCAGCGTTGAGACAGGGAAGGGGAATCAGCCCCAGCATTTT.

This chain joins TRBV6-5 and TRBJ2-7; possibly TRBD1 or TRBD2 for D (5 bases each). V was trimmed by 6 bases and J by 3 bases, leaving 15 bases between them. The CDR3 consists of 14 residues. CDR1 MNHEY and CDR2 SVGAGI come from the germline V gene. For the CDR3, the DNA is TGTGCCAGCAGGACGGGGCAAGGGAACTACGAGCAGTACTTC. This codes for CASRTGQGNYEQYF.

This clonotype was found many times. The chain carries TRBV12-3 or TRBV12-4 and TRBJ1-5; D gene unclear. The germline V and J ends were trimmed by 1 base and 4 bases, with 11 bases remaining between them. The CDR3 is made up of 15 amino acids. This CDR3 is CASSLGVSANQPQHF. In nucleotides, the CDR3 is TGTGCCAGCAGTTTAGGGGTTAGTGCAAATCAGCCCCAGCATTTT.

Of note for this clonotype: A much larger clonotype is one base distant, so this may be a read error. This sequence joins TRBV10-3 and TRBJ2-5; 7 nucleotides match TRBD2. The CDR3 is 16 residues long. Germline loops: CDR1 ENHRY, CDR2 SYGVKD. The CDR3: CAISESLAVYQEAQYF. The CDR3 DNA sequence: TGTGCCATCAGTGAGTCCCTAGCGGTGTACCAAGAGGCCCAGTACTTC.

The chain combines TRBV6-1 with TRBJ1-2; D is ambiguous. Germline V gene data show CDR1 as MNHNS and CDR2 as SASEGT. The CDR3 is made up of 13 amino acids. V was pared by 5 bases and J by 8 bases, with 15 bases between. The chain's CDR3 is CASSPGLPQGYTF. The CDR3 DNA sequence: TGTGCCAGCAGTCCCGGCCTGCCTCAGGGCTACACCTTC.

This clonotype has more than one count but fewer than ten. This chain links TRBV5-1 with TRBJ1-2; D call uncertain. Trimming pared 4 bases from V and 4 bases from J, leaving 14 bases between. This CDR3 is 14 amino acids long. CDR1 and CDR2 from the germline V gene are SGHRS and YFSETQ. CDR3 in amino acids: CASSPTRKSYGYTF. CDR3 nucleotides: TGCGCCAGCAGCCCAACCCGGAAATCCTATGGCTACACCTTC.

This clonotype was counted between two and nine times. The V gene is TRBV5-5, the J gene TRBJ1-2, with D perhaps TRBD1 (5 bases). Between the trimmed V and J ends, which lost 2 bases and 5 bases, there was a span of 10 bases. CDR1 SGHKS and CDR2 YYEKEE come from the germline V gene (reference sequence). The CDR3 covers 13 residues. The CDR3 DNA reads TGTGCCAGCAGCTTACCGGGACTGTATGGCTACACCTTC. This translates into CASSLPGLYGYTF.

At least ten counts were recorded for this clonotype. The gene calls are TRBV10-3 and TRBJ2-7, with TRBD2 matching 11 bases. V trimming: 8 bases; J trimming: 3 bases; junction bases outside the gene matches: 6. Germline values: CDR1 ENHRY, CDR2 SYGVKD. This CDR3 is 14 amino acids long. The CDR3 DNA reads TGTGCCATCGGCCCAACTAGCGGGAGCTACGAGCAGTACTTC. It codes for CAIGPTSGSYEQYF.

This clonotype was detected a few times. The chain employs TRBV6-6 and TRBJ1-2, with unresolved D. Trimming took off 4 bases at V and 4 bases at J, with 10 bases between the two ends. The CDR3 has 13 residues. Germline assignment: CDR1 MNHNY and CDR2 SVGAGI (reference sequence). As DNA, the CDR3 is TGTGCCAGCAGTTTATCGCGGACCTATGGCTACACCTTC. Its protein is CASSLSRTYGYTF.

Concerning this clonotype itself: A much bigger clone sits one base away, suggesting this may be a read error. For the CDR3, the DNA is TGTGCCGGCAGCTTAGTCGGGACCAACAATGAAAAACTGTTTTTT. This gives the protein CAGSLVGTNNEKLFF. The chain uses TRBV7-8 and TRBJ1-4; perhaps TRBD1 as D (5 bases). The CDR3 length is 15 residues. The V gene's germline CDR1 is SGHVS and CDR2 FQNEAQ.

The V gene is TRBV15, the J gene TRBJ1-5; 7 bases are a match to TRBD1. The CDR3 is 18 amino acids. Per germline, CDR1 LNHNV and CDR2 YYDKDF (reference sequence). V lost 0 bases to trimming and J lost 0 bases; unmatched junction nucleotides: 8. The CDR3, as DNA: TGTGCCACCAGCAGAGATTCGACAGGGCGATTTAGCAATCAGCCCCAGCATTTT. Encoded protein: CATSRDSTGRFSNQPQHF.

This clonotype has ten or more counts. The chain links TRBV9 to TRBJ2-7, with unresolved D. CDR1 is SGDLS, CDR2 YYNGEE, per germline. This CDR3 is built from 11 residues. V was cut by 3 bases and J by 5 bases, with 6 bases left in between. The CDR3 spells CASSETDEQYF. CDR3 nucleotides: TGTGCCAGCAGCGAAACGGACGAGCAGTACTTC.

The DNA for the CDR3 is TGTGCCAGCAGCCTAGGGGGGGCGTCGGCTTTCTTT. Protein product: CASSLGGASAFF. V gene TRBV5-6 combines with J gene TRBJ1-1; a weak D match, TRBD1 (6 bases). V lost 4 bases and J lost 11, with 15 bases in between. Looked up from germline, CDR1 is SGHDT and CDR2 is YYEEEE. The CDR3 extends over 12 amino acids.

The CDR3 DNA is TGCAGTGCCAGCTCCGGGGTGTCGGCTTACGAGCAGTACTTC. Its protein is CSASSGVSAYEQYF. The V call is TRBV20-1, the J call TRBJ2-7; weak D call: TRBD2 (5 bases). Germline V gene sequence: CDR1 DFQATT, CDR2 SNEGSKA (reference sequence). The V end lost 6 bases, the J end lost 4 bases, and 19 bases lay between the germline ends. This CDR3 is 14 amino acids long.